Following are 17 T cell receptor beta chains from one sample sequenced in a study of human T cells and chemical hapten exposure (dated by TCRdb to 2020 to 2022). Taken with the paper, the label for time point translates to: pre-sensitization, week 0. The treatment or condition label here, explained by the study, means: therapeutic diphenylcyclopropenone sensitization with weekly scalp DPC. The library was prepared using RACE. The data were produced on a NextSeq 500. TCRdb's own reprocessing of the public reads used fastp at Q25 and MiXCR and kept productive beta chains. Each record represents a unique CDR3 protein, reported with the most common genes and DNA among its rows. The sample table records about 350,000 distinct CDR3 sequences; approximately 5.8% of these occur just once. The ten largest clonotypes hold around 8% of the sample. Sample: whole blood, taken in connection with sensitization to the hapten diphenylcyclopropenone (DPC). These TCRs come from a woman between 18 and 29 years old with alopecia areata. Some clones in this sample may be carry-over from other donors' samples.

This clonotype has more than one count but fewer than ten. The genes are TRBV29-1 and TRBJ2-3, with TRBD1 matching over 7 bases. V was pared by 7 bases and J by 4 bases, with 5 bases of the junction left unmatched. The CDR3 sequence is 12 residues long. The germline gives CDR1 SQVTM, CDR2 ANQGSEA. The CDR3 sequence: CSARQGSDTQYF. CDR3 sequence (DNA): TGCAGCGCTAGACAGGGATCAGATACGCAGTATTTT.

This clonotype has more than one count but fewer than ten. This sequence joins TRBV20-1 and TRBJ2-1, with D maybe TRBD2 (6 bases). Trimming shortened V by 1 base and J by 6 bases, and 19 bases separated the two germline ends. Germline V gene data show CDR1 as DFQATT and CDR2 as SNEGSKA (reference sequence). This CDR3 comprises 16 residues. The CDR3 spells CSARAPSTGVSNEQFF. The CDR3 bases are TGCAGTGCTAGAGCCCCGTCGACGGGGGTTAGCAATGAGCAGTTCTTC.

Ten or more counts support this clonotype. The J gene is TRBJ1-4, the V gene TRBV18; 12 bases align to TRBD1. V gave up 4 bases and J gave up 2 bases; unmatched junction bases: 2. The CDR3 is made up of 16 amino acids. Germline assignment: CDR1 KGHSH and CDR2 LQKENI. The CDR3 region has the DNA TGTGCCAGCTCACGGGGACAGGGGGCCACTAATGAAAAACTGTTTTTT. Protein: CASSRGQGATNEKLFF.

This clonotype was detected only a few times. This CDR3 is CASSPLDSFSGNTIYF. The DNA for the CDR3 is TGTGCCAGCAGCCCTCTGGACAGCTTCTCTGGAAACACCATATATTTT. The genes are TRBV7-2 and TRBJ1-3; D possibly corresponds to TRBD1 (6 bases). Germline V CDR1 and CDR2: SGHTA, FQGNSA. The V end lost 5 bases, the J end lost 0 bases, and 14 bases lay between the germline ends. The CDR3 has 16 amino acids.

In this sample, this clonotype turned up a few times. The V call is TRBV6-2 or TRBV6-3, the J call TRBJ2-2; D may be TRBD2 (5 bases). The V gene's germline CDR1 is MNHEY and CDR2 SVGEGT. This CDR3 comprises 15 residues. V lost 5 bases to trimming and J lost 3 bases, with 13 bases between them. DNA for the CDR3: TGTGCCAGCAGTCCCTCTGGGGAGCACACCGGGGAGCTGTTTTTT. This gives the protein CASSPSGEHTGELFF.

CDR3 nucleotide sequence: TGTGCCACCAGGGATAGCAATCAGCCCCAGCATTTT. It is translated as CATRDSNQPQHF. The genes are TRBV6-2 or TRBV6-3 and TRBJ1-5; perhaps TRBD1 as D (5 bases). Per the germline V gene, CDR1 is MNHEY and CDR2 is SVGEGT. The length of the CDR3 is 12 residues. V lost 10 bases and J 0 bases, leaving 7 bases between the germline ends.

This clonotype was counted only a few times. The V and J genes are TRBV6-6 and TRBJ1-5; a weak D match, TRBD1 (6 bases). This CDR3 contains 17 residues. V was pared by 0 bases and J by 1 base, with 13 bases between. Germline assignment: CDR1 MNHNY and CDR2 SVGAGI (reference sequence). The CDR3 sequence: CASSYSIGGASNQPQHF. CDR3 nucleotides: TGTGCCAGCAGTTACTCGATTGGGGGGGCGAGCAATCAGCCCCAGCATTTT.

This clonotype appeared a few times. The CDR3 DNA sequence: TGCAGTGCGGCGGATGGGGAGACCCAGTACTTC. Its protein is CSAADGETQYF. V usage is TRBV20-1 and J usage is TRBJ2-5; D remains ambiguous. V lost 6 bases and J lost 5, with 10 bases in between. The CDR3 extends over 11 amino acids. The germline V gene encodes CDR1 DFQATT and CDR2 SNEGSKA (reference sequence).

This clonotype was seen many times. The chain combines TRBV12-3 or TRBV12-4 with TRBJ2-5; possibly TRBD2 for D (6 bases). The CDR3 consists of 18 residues. V was trimmed by 6 bases and J by 7 bases, leaving 30 bases between them. DNA for the CDR3: TGTGCCAGCAGCTCGGAGGGAAGGGCCAAAAGTCCCGAAGGGACCCAGTACTTC. Its protein is CASSSEGRAKSPEGTQYF.

This sequence joins TRBV29-1 and TRBJ2-3; D is unresolved. Trimming stripped 7 bases from V and 0 bases from J, with 5 bases between. This CDR3 region has 11 residues. Germline-derived CDR1 and CDR2 are SQVTM and ANQGSEA. CDR3 bases: TGCAGCGCCGATAGCACAGATACGCAGTATTTT. It is translated as CSADSTDTQYF.

This clonotype has ten or more counts. The gene calls are TRBV12-3 or TRBV12-4 and TRBJ1-5; D is perhaps TRBD1 (5 bases). Trimming left V 4 bases short and J 1 base short, with 14 bases between. The CDR3 extends over 16 amino acids. In DNA form, the CDR3 reads TGTGCCAGCAGTTATGGGGGGGTAAGGAGCAATCAGCCCCAGCATTTT. The encoded protein is CASSYGGVRSNQPQHF.

This clonotype has more than one count but fewer than ten. The V gene is TRBV29-1, the J gene TRBJ2-6; D is ambiguous. Per germline, CDR1 SQVTM and CDR2 ANQGSEA. Trimming pared 2 bases from V and 1 base from J, leaving 6 bases between. The CDR3 sequence is 14 residues long. CDR3 loop: CSVESLSGANVLTF. In DNA, the CDR3 is TGCAGCGTTGAAAGCCTTTCTGGGGCCAACGTCCTGACTTTC.

This clonotype was observed many times. The rearrangement links TRBV4-3 to TRBJ1-6; no reliable D call. Deletions cut 0 bases from V and 11 bases from J, with 14 bases between. The germline CDR1 and CDR2 sequences are LGHNA and YSLEER. The CDR3 covers 15 residues. The CDR3 spells CASSQELTASTPLHF. Here the CDR3 DNA reads TGCGCCAGCAGCCAAGAGCTGACCGCTTCGACACCCCTCCACTTT.

The gene calls are TRBV19 and TRBJ1-4; D gene ambiguous. V lost 2 bases to trimming and J lost 7 bases, with 8 bases between them. CDR3 size: 13 residues. Per the germline V gene, CDR1 is LNHDA and CDR2 is SQIVND (reference sequence). The CDR3 nucleotides are TGTGCCAGTAGTATACAGCCTGGTGAAAAACTGTTTTTT. It translates to CASSIQPGEKLFF.

This clonotype was counted a few times. The V call is TRBV20-1, the J call TRBJ2-3; 11 bases fit TRBD2. V lost 6 bases and J lost 5; bases outside the gene matches: 7. From germline, CDR1 is DFQATT and CDR2 SNEGSKA (reference sequence). The CDR3 covers 14 residues. The CDR3 DNA sequence: TGCAGTGCCCTGACTAGCGGGGAGCTAGATACGCAGTATTTT. It yields the protein CSALTSGELDTQYF.

The V and J genes are TRBV19 and TRBJ1-4; 8 positions match TRBD1. The CDR3 has 14 amino acids. V lost 7 bases, J lost 8 bases, and 9 bases stayed unmatched. The germline CDR1 and CDR2 sequences are LNHDA and SQIVND (reference sequence). The DNA for the CDR3 is TGTGCCAGTACAGCCGGGACAGGTGAAGAAAAACTGTTTTTT. Its translation: CASTAGTGEEKLFF.

The V gene is TRBV15, the J gene TRBJ2-5, with D perhaps given as TRBD1 or TRBD2 (6 bases each). The CDR3 contains 16 residues. Deletions cut 3 bases from V and 0 bases from J, with 14 bases between. The germline gives CDR1 LNHNV, CDR2 YYDKDF (reference sequence). The CDR3 loop is CATSSRGGQNQETQYF. The CDR3 nucleotides are TGTGCCACCAGCAGCCGGGGAGGACAGAACCAAGAGACCCAGTACTTC.